These 5 T cell receptor beta chains were all obtained from the same sample, sequenced in a study of shared clonotypes between healthy human individuals. Using immunoSEQ multiplex PCR, the repertoire was profiled, and TCRdb retains in-frame clones only, with some absent. In the table there are some 1,400,000 clones, approximately 97% of which are singletons. The sample comprised naive CD4+ T cells sorted from blood. Subset: CD45RA+ positively selected. Receptors were obtained from a man under 40 in good health.

The genes are TRBV2 and TRBJ2-1, with 11 bases that match TRBD2. The V and J ends lost 6 bases and 6 bases, in that order; junction bases with no gene match: 10. The CDR3 spans 16 residues. The V gene's germline CDR1 is SNHLY and CDR2 FYNNEI. The CDR3 here is CASRKTSGMLGNEQFF. CDR3 in DNA: TGTGCCAGCAGGAAGACTAGCGGGATGCTAGGCAATGAGCAGTTCTTC.

The V call is TRBV30, the J call TRBJ2-2; 7 nucleotides line up with TRBD2. The CDR3 is made up of 14 amino acids. V was clipped by 4 bases and J by 6 bases; unmatched bases: 8. Per germline, CDR1 GTSNPN and CDR2 SVGIG (reference sequence). In DNA form, the CDR3 reads TGTGCCTGGACTGGGAGGGGAGCCGCCGGGGAGCTGTTTTTT. Translated: CAWTGRGAAGELFF.

CDR3 in amino acids: CASSMPGISSYGYTF. In DNA form, the CDR3 reads TGTGCCAGTAGTATGCCGGGGATATCGAGCTATGGCTACACCTTC. The rearrangement uses TRBV19 and TRBJ1-2; no clear D. The CDR3 is made up of 15 amino acids. Germline-derived CDR1 and CDR2 are LNHDA and SQIVND (reference sequence). V was cut by 3 bases and J by 4 bases, with 15 bases left in between. The variable domain in full, with the rest retrieved from reference TRBV19 and TRBJ1-2, is DGGITQSPKYLFRKEGQNVTLSCEQNLNHDAMYWYRQDPGQGLRLIYYSQIVNDFQKGDIAEGYSVSREKKESFPLTVTSAQKNPTAFYLCASSMPGISSYGYTFGSGTRLTVV.

This clone has just one count. The chain combines TRBV11-2 with TRBJ2-7; no firm D call. The germline V and J ends were trimmed by 2 bases and 0 bases, with 8 bases remaining between them. The CDR3 is 14 amino acids. The germline gives CDR1 SGHAT, CDR2 FQNNGV. DNA for the CDR3: TGTGCCAGCAGCTTACTTGGGAACTCCTACGAGCAGTACTTC. The encoded protein is CASSLLGNSYEQYF.

The chain combines TRBV27 with TRBJ2-7; D might be TRBD2 (6 bases). Looked up from germline, CDR1 is MNHEY and CDR2 is SMNVEV (reference sequence). The V end was cut by 8 bases, the J end by 1 base, with 18 bases between. This CDR3 comprises 15 residues. As DNA, the CDR3 is TGTGCCAGCGTGGCCCCGCGGCGGGATTCCTACGAGCAGTACTTC. Its protein is CASVAPRRDSYEQYF.